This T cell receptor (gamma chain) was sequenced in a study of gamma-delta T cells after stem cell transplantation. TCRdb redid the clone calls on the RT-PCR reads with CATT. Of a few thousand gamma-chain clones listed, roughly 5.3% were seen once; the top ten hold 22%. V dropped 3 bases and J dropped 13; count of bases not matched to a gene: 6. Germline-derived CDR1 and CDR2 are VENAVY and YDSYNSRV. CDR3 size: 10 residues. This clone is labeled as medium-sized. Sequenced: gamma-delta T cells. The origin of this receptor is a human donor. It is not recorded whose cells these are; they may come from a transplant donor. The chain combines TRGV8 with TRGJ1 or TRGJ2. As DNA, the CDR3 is TGTGCCACCTGGGATCTTATCAAACTCTTT. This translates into CATWDLIKLF.